This TCR beta chain was sequenced during a study of memory CD4+ T cells and cytomegalovirus serostatus. The wider study: Healthy Belgian adult donors included 9 or 10 CMV-positive and some 24 CMV-negative people. The study's findings and limits: About 40% of the roughly 150 known CMV-associated TCRbeta sequences appeared in CD4+ memory.

Assay used: immunoSEQ multiplex PCR; TCRdb lists only in-frame clones, some missing. The sample includes roughly 50,000 clones, 82% of them seen just once. Single viable CD3+CD4+CD8-CD45RO+ cells were sorted as the memory CD4+ T cells. Total CD4+ T cells were enriched by CD4 positive selection. Germline V gives CDR1 KGHSH, CDR2 LQKENI. CDR3 length: 16 amino acids. Between the trimmed V and J ends, which lost 3 bases and 7 bases, there was a span of 19 bases. Of note for this clone: The target antigen is unknown.

This TCR came from an adult in good health and CMV-seronegative. Some clones in this sample may be carry-over from other donors' samples. V usage is TRBV18 and J usage is TRBJ2-1, with TRBD2 as a possible D gene (5 bases). Sequencing input: memory CD4+ T cells from blood. DNA for the CDR3: TGTGCCAGCTCACCGTTTCGGGCGGGCCATTCTAATGAGCAGTTCTTC. Its protein is CASSPFRAGHSNEQFF.